One and the same sample provided the 26 T cell receptor beta chains below, sequenced in a study of T cells after yellow fever vaccination. TCRdb reprocessed the 5' RACE reads via MiXCR and lists one record per CDR3 protein. The sample carries roughly 330,000 distinct CDR3 sequences, 3% to 4.5% recorded once. The specimen was PBMCs, collected 5 days after the yellow fever booster vaccination. These receptor sequences come from a man aged 18 to 29 who received the YFV17D yellow fever vaccine.

This clonotype has only a few counts. The J gene is TRBJ1-1, the V gene TRBV4-1; TRBD1 matches at 7 bases. Germline trimming cut 0 bases from V and 6 bases from J; bases unmatched to any gene: 7. Germline loops: CDR1 MGHRA, CDR2 YSYEKL. This CDR3 has 15 amino acids. CDR3 DNA sequence: TGCGCCAGCAGCCAAGATCGGGCAGGGGGGGCTGAAGCTTTCTTT. Protein sequence: CASSQDRAGGAEAFF.

The table lists this clonotype with a few counts. The rearrangement uses TRBV6-5 and TRBJ2-1; no clear D gene. This CDR3 spans 15 amino acids. The germline V gene has CDR1 MNHEY and CDR2 SVGAGI. Trimming shortened V by 4 bases and J by 2 bases, and 12 bases separated the two germline ends. CDR3 sequence (DNA): TGTGCCAGCAGTTTTTCTGGTCCCGCCTACAATGAGCAGTTCTTC. It translates to CASSFSGPAYNEQFF.

The rearrangement links TRBV29-1 to TRBJ2-3, with D possibly matching TRBD1 (6 bases). Germline V gives CDR1 SQVTM, CDR2 ANQGSEA. The CDR3 length is 16 residues. Trimming stripped 0 bases from V and 4 bases from J, with 17 bases between. The CDR3 protein is CSVEEDRSPGSDTQYF. CDR3 DNA: TGCAGCGTTGAAGAAGACAGGTCCCCGGGTTCAGATACGCAGTATTTT.

CDR3 sequence: CASSQRAVSSGANVLTF. The CDR3 nucleotides are TGCGCCAGCAGCCAAAGAGCGGTCAGCTCTGGGGCCAACGTCCTGACTTTC. V gene TRBV5-1 combines with J gene TRBJ2-6; maybe TRBD2 (5 bases). Looked up from germline, CDR1 is SGHRS and CDR2 is YFSETQ. The ends were cut back, 4 bases at V and 0 bases at J, with 14 bases in the middle. CDR3 length: 17 amino acids.

This clonotype was seen ten or more times. V usage is TRBV12-3 or TRBV12-4 and J usage is TRBJ1-2; no reliable D call. This CDR3 contains 16 residues. V lost 4 bases to trimming and J lost 2 bases, with 17 bases between them. CDR3 nucleotides: TGTGCCAGCAGTTCCAAGGACCGTATGAGAAACTATGGCTACACCTTC. It translates to CASSSKDRMRNYGYTF.

This clonotype came up many times. CDR3 nucleotide sequence: TGTGCCAGCAGTAGACCCGGGACTTACAATGAGCAGTTCTTC. Amino acids: CASSRPGTYNEQFF. The chain recombines TRBV27 with TRBJ2-1; a weak D match, TRBD2 (6 bases). The germline V gene encodes CDR1 MNHEY and CDR2 SMNVEV (reference sequence). Trimming shortened V by 5 bases and J by 4 bases, and 12 bases separated the two germline ends. The CDR3 length is 14 residues.

V is TRBV6-2 or TRBV6-3 and J is TRBJ2-7; D is possibly TRBD2 (7 bases). Germline-derived CDR1 and CDR2 are MNHEY and SVGEGT. The CDR3 length is 13 residues. V lost 5 bases to trimming and J lost 3 bases, with 11 bases between them. The CDR3: CASSRGGGYEQYV. As DNA, the CDR3 is TGTGCCAGCAGTCGGGGAGGGGGCTACGAGCAGTACGTC.

V is TRBV2 and J is TRBJ1-1; no firm D call. The length of the CDR3 is 11 residues. Deletions cut 9 bases from V and 4 bases from J, with 9 bases between. Germline V gene lookup returns CDR1 SNHLY and CDR2 FYNNEI. The CDR3 spells CASHRLTEAFF. DNA of the CDR3: TGTGCCAGTCATCGACTCACTGAAGCTTTCTTT.

At least ten counts were recorded for this clonotype. J is TRBJ1-2 and V is TRBV7-3, with D possibly matching TRBD1 (6 bases). Between the trimmed V and J ends, which lost 5 bases and 1 base, there was a span of 8 bases. CDR1 and CDR2 from the germline V gene are SGHTA and FQGTGA. The CDR3 is made up of 13 amino acids. CDR3 loop: CASSKDSNYGYTF. The CDR3 DNA sequence: TGTGCCAGCAGCAAGGACAGTAACTATGGCTACACCTTC.

V is TRBV5-1 and J is TRBJ1-4; D call uncertain. Germline CDR1 SGHRS, CDR2 YFSETQ. The V end lost 0 bases, the J end lost 8 bases, and 8 bases lay between the germline ends. This CDR3 spans 13 amino acids. The CDR3 DNA sequence: TGCGCCAGCAGCTTGGGGATGCGCGAAAAACTGTTTTTT. It yields the protein CASSLGMREKLFF.

This rearrangement joins TRBV11-2 to TRBJ1-2; TRBD1 is a possible D gene (5 bases). This CDR3 is built from 13 residues. Trimming stripped 4 bases from V and 8 bases from J, with 14 bases between. Germline values: CDR1 SGHAT, CDR2 FQNNGV. The CDR3 protein is CASSSRPREGYTF. The DNA for the CDR3 is TGTGCCAGCAGCTCACGACCCAGGGAAGGCTACACCTTC.

This clonotype came up a few times. The chain uses TRBV7-9 and TRBJ1-3, with TRBD1 as a possible D gene (5 bases). This CDR3 comprises 16 residues. Germline-derived CDR1 and CDR2 are SEHNR and FQNEAQ (reference sequence). The V end was cut by 2 bases, the J end by 0 bases, with 11 bases between. The DNA for the CDR3 is TGTGCCAGCAGCTTACCGGGACGGACCTCTGGAAACACCATATATTTT. It translates to CASSLPGRTSGNTIYF.

This clonotype showed up many times. This rearrangement joins TRBV12-3 or TRBV12-4 to TRBJ2-5; weak D call: TRBD1 (5 bases). The germline V and J ends were trimmed by 7 bases and 4 bases, with 10 bases remaining between them. The length of the CDR3 is 12 residues. CDR3 loop: CASNLRGETQYF. The CDR3 DNA sequence: TGTGCCAGCAACCTTAGGGGAGAGACCCAGTACTTC.

This clonotype was counted many times. The rearrangement joins TRBV20-1 to TRBJ1-2; TRBD1 aligns across 7 bases. The junction had 5 bases not matched to a gene; V was cut back by 3 bases and J by 7 bases. The CDR3 loop spans 12 amino acids. Germline assignment: CDR1 DFQATT and CDR2 SNEGSKA (reference sequence). CDR3 protein: CSARRTGGGYTF. CDR3 in DNA: TGCAGTGCTAGGCGGACAGGCGGTGGCTACACCTTC.

A word on this clonotype: The junction departs from germline at one end; a sequencing error may be responsible. The chain joins TRBV23-1 to TRBJ2-2; D ambiguous. TRBV23-1 has ORF status, its function being uncertain. The CDR3 runs to 9 residues. The CDR3 loop is CASSQPRYF. In DNA, the CDR3 is TGCGCCAGCAGTCAACCCCGGTATTTT.

This clonotype has at least ten counts. V is TRBV4-3 and J is TRBJ2-5; TRBD1 or TRBD2 may be the D gene (5 bases each). The germline V gene encodes CDR1 LGHNA and CDR2 YSLEER. Trimming cost V 0 bases and J 3 bases, with 11 bases left between them. This CDR3 contains 15 residues. The CDR3 loop reads CASSQEILGEETQYF. The DNA of the CDR3 is TGCGCCAGCAGCCAAGAAATATTGGGGGAAGAGACCCAGTACTTC.

The V gene is TRBV7-9, the J gene TRBJ2-5, with 9 positions matching TRBD2. This CDR3 has 16 amino acids. J was trimmed by 4 bases and V by 5 bases; bases with no gene match: 11. Germline values: CDR1 SEHNR, CDR2 FQNEAQ (reference sequence). This CDR3 is CASSPTSGTSPETQYF. CDR3 nucleotides: TGTGCCAGCAGCCCGACTAGCGGAACATCTCCAGAGACCCAGTACTTC.

V is TRBV3-2 and J is TRBJ2-5; the D segment call TRBD2 is taken from the table without a DNA check. TRBV3-2 is described as a pseudogene. CDR3 size: 24 residues. The CDR3 spells CASSQTTSGTSGRKRSLRQETQYF. For the CDR3, the DNA is TGTGCCAGCAGCCAGACGACCTCCGGGACTAGCGGGAGAAAAAGATCCTTGCGCCAAGAGACCCAGTACTTC.

This clonotype turned up a few times. V usage is TRBV6-5 and J usage is TRBJ2-3; D remains unclear. V was clipped by 3 bases and J by 0 bases, with 7 bases between them. CDR1 is MNHEY and CDR2 is SVGAGI in the germline V gene. The CDR3 has 14 amino acids. CDR3 sequence: CASSYKDSTDTQYF. CDR3 DNA: TGTGCCAGCAGTTATAAAGACAGCACAGATACGCAGTATTTT.

The J gene is TRBJ1-5, the V gene TRBV29-1; 8 bases are shared with TRBD1. Trimming at V came to 5 bases and at J to 4 bases, leaving 7 bases not matched to a gene. Germline V CDR1 and CDR2: SQVTM, ANQGSEA. This CDR3 has 14 amino acids. CDR3 nucleotides: TGCAGCGTTCACAGACAGGGGCCTAATCAGCCCCAGCATTTT. Translated, it gives CSVHRQGPNQPQHF.

This clonotype was seen a few times. The J gene is TRBJ2-1, the V gene TRBV4-1; TRBD2 is a possible D gene (6 bases). Germline V lookup: CDR1 MGHRA, CDR2 YSYEKL. V gave up 1 base and J gave up 7 bases, with 23 bases separating them. This CDR3 spans 18 amino acids. CDR3 nucleotide sequence: TGCGCCAGCAGCCAAGTATCTCTGCGGGGCGTAAGAGGGAATGAGCAGTTCTTC. Residues: CASSQVSLRGVRGNEQFF.

A few counts support this clonotype. This rearrangement joins TRBV6-5 to TRBJ1-2, with a possible D match to TRBD1 (5 bases). The CDR3 consists of 18 residues. CDR1 and CDR2 from the germline V gene are MNHEY and SVGAGI. V was cut by 2 bases and J by 5 bases, with 24 bases left in between. The CDR3 loop reads CASSYNGKGVSRWYGYTF. The CDR3 region has the DNA TGTGCCAGCAGTTACAATGGGAAAGGGGTCTCAAGGTGGTATGGCTACACCTTC.

This clonotype was picked up many times. The CDR3 DNA reads as TGTGCCAGCTTACACGACGGGCGTGCTGGTGGCTACACCTTC. Its protein product is CASLHDGRAGGYTF. V is TRBV6-1 and J is TRBJ1-2, with no clear D. V lost 8 bases and J 7 bases, leaving 20 bases between the germline ends. CDR1 MNHNS and CDR2 SASEGT come from the germline V gene. CDR3 size: 14 residues.

This clonotype was seen repeatedly, ten times or more. V gene TRBV15 combines with J gene TRBJ2-5; D may be TRBD2 (6 bases). Germline V gives CDR1 LNHNV, CDR2 YYDKDF (reference sequence). The CDR3 is 17 residues long. Trimming left V 0 bases short and J 2 bases short, with 16 bases between. The CDR3 DNA follows: TGTGCCACCAGCAGAGACCCCGGGACTCCAGAACAAGAGACCCAGTACTTC. It translates to CATSRDPGTPEQETQYF. The variable domain in full, completed from reference TRBV15 and TRBJ2-5, reads DAMVIQNPRYQVTQFGKPVTLSCSQTLNHNVMYWYQQKSSQAPKLLFHYYDKDFNNEADTPDNFQSRRPNTSFCFLDIRSPGLGDTAMYLCATSRDPGTPEQETQYFGPGTRLLVL.

The chain combines TRBV28 with TRBJ1-5; the D is unclear. V was clipped by 8 bases and J by 4 bases, with 12 bases between them. Germline lookup yields CDR1 MDHEN and CDR2 SYDVKM. This CDR3 has 13 residues. CDR3 sequence reads: CASLGTQNQPQHF. The CDR3 DNA reads as TGTGCCAGCTTGGGAACACAGAATCAGCCCCAGCATTTT.

This clonotype was seen ten or more times. An end of the junction differs from the germline gene, which may be a read error. This chain connects TRBV4-2 to TRBJ1-1; perhaps TRBD1 as D (5 bases). CDR3 size: 14 residues. Germline CDR1 is LGHNA and CDR2 is YNFKEQ. Here the CDR3 DNA reads TGTGCCAGCAGCCAAGATCTTGAGAGCAGGGAGCATCTCTTT. It is translated as CASSQDLESREHLF.